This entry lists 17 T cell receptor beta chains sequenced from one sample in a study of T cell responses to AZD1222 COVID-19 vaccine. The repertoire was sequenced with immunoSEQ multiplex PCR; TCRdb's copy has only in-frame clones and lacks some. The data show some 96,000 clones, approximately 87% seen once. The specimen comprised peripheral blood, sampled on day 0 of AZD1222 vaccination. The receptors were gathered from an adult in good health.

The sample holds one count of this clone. The CDR3: CASSLGAGIYGYTF. The CDR3 nucleotides read TGTGCCAGCAGCTTAGGCGCGGGGATTTATGGCTACACCTTC. The chain combines TRBV7-2 with TRBJ1-2; D ambiguous. Trimming took off 1 base at V and 5 bases at J, with 11 bases between the two ends. There are 14 residues in the CDR3. Germline loops: CDR1 SGHTA, CDR2 FQGNSA. The whole variable domain, filled in from reference TRBV7-2 and TRBJ1-2, reads GAGVSQSPSNKVTEKGKDVELRCDPISGHTALYWYRQSLGQGLEFLIYFQGNSAPDKSGLPSDRFSAERTGGSVSTLTIQRTQQEDSAVYLCASSLGAGIYGYTFGSGTRLTVV.

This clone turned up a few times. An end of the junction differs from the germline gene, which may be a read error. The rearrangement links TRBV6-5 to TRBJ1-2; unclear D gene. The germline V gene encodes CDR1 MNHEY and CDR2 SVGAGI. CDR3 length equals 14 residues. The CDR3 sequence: CASSDSSGVRSYTF. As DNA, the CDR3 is TGTGCCAGCAGTGACTCTTCTGGGGTCAGAAGCTACACCTTC.

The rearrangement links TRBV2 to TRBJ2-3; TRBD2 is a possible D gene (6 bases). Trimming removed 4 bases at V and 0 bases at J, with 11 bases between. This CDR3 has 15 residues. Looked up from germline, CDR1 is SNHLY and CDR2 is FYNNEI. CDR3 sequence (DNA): TGTGCCAGCAGTGTTGGGGCGGGAAGCACAGATACGCAGTATTTT. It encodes CASSVGAGSTDTQYF.

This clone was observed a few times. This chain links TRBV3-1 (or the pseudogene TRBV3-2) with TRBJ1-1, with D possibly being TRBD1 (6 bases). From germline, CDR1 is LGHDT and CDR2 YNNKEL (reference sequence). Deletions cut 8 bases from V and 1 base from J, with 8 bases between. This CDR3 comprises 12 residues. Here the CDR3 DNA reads TGTGCCAGCCAACAGGGGAACACTGAAGCTTTCTTT. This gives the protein CASQQGNTEAFF.

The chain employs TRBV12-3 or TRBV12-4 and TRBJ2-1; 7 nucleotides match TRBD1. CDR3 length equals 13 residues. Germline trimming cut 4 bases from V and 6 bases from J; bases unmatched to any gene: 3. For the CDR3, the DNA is TGTGCCAGCAGTTCCTCAGGGGGCAATGAGCAGTTCTTC. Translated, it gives CASSSSGGNEQFF.

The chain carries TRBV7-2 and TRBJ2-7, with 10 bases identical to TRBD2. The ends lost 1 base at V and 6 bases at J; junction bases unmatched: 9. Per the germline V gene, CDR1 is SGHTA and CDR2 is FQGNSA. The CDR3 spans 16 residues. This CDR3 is CASSLVSSSGSPEQYF. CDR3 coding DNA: TGTGCCAGCAGCTTAGTTTCGTCTAGCGGGAGTCCCGAGCAGTACTTC.

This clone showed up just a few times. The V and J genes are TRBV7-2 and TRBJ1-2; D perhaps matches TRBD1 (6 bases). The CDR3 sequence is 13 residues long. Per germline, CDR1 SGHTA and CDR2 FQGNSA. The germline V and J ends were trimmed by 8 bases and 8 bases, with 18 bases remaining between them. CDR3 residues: CASATGGLRGYTF. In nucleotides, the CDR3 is TGTGCCAGCGCGACAGGTGGTCTGCGGGGCTACACCTTC.

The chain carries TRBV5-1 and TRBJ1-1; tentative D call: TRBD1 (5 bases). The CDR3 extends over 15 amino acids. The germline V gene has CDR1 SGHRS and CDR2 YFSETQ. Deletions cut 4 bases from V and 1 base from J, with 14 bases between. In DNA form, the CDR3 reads TGCGCCAGCAGCCTGGACGGGGACCCGAACACTGAAGCTTTCTTT. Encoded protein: CASSLDGDPNTEAFF. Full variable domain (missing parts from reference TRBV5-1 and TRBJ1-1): KAGVTQTPRYLIKTRGQQVTLSCSPISGHRSVSWYQQTPGQGLQFLFEYFSETQRNKGNFPGRFSGRQFSNSRSEMNVSTLELGDSALYLCASSLDGDPNTEAFFGQGTRLTVV.

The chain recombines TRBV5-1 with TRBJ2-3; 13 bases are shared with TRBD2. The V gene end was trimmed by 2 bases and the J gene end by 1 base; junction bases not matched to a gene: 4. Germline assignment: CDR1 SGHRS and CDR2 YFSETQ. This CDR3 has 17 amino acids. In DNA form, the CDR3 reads TGCGCCAGCAGCTTTACTGGACTAGCGGGGGGCACAGATACGCAGTATTTT. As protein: CASSFTGLAGGTDTQYF.

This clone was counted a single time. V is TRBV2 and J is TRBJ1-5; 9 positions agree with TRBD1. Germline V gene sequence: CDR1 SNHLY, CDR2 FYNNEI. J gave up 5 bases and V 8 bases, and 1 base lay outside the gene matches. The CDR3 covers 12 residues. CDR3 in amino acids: CASGTGYQPQHF. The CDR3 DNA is TGTGCCAGCGGGACAGGGTATCAGCCCCAGCATTTT.

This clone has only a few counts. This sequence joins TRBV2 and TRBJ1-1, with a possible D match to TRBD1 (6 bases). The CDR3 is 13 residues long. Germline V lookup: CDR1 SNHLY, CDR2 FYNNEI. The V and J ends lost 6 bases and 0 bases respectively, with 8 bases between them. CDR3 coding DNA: TGTGCCAGCAGGACAGGCATGAACACTGAAGCTTTCTTT. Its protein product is CASRTGMNTEAFF.

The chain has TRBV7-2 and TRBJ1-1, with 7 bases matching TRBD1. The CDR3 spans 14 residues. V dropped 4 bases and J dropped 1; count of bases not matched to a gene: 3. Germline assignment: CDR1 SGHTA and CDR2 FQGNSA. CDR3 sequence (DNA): TGTGCCAGCAGCTCAGGGGGGCAGAACACTGAAGCTTTCTTT. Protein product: CASSSGGQNTEAFF.

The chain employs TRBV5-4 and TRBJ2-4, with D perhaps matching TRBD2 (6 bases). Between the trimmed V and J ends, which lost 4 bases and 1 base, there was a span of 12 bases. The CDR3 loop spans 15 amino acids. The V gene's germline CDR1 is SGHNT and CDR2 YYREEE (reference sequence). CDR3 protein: CASSAGSLAKNIQYF. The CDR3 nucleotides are TGTGCCAGCAGCGCCGGGAGTCTGGCCAAAAACATTCAGTACTTC.

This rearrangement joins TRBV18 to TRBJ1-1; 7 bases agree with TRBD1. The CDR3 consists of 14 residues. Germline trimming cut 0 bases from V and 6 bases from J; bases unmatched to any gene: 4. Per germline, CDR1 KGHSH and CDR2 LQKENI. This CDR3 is CASSPPSGGAEAFF. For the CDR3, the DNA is TGTGCCAGCTCACCACCTTCAGGGGGGGCTGAAGCTTTCTTT.

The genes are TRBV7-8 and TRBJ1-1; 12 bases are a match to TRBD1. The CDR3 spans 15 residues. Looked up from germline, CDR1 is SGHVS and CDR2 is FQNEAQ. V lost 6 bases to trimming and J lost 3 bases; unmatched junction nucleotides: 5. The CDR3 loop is CASSAGQGAYTEAFF. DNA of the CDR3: TGTGCCAGCAGTGCGGGACAGGGGGCCTACACTGAAGCTTTCTTT.

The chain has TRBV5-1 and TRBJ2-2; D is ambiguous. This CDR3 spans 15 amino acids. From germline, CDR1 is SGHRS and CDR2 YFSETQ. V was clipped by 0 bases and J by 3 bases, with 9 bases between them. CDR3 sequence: CASSLAVGYTGELFF. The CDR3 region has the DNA TGCGCCAGCAGCTTGGCCGTGGGGTACACCGGGGAGCTGTTTTTT.

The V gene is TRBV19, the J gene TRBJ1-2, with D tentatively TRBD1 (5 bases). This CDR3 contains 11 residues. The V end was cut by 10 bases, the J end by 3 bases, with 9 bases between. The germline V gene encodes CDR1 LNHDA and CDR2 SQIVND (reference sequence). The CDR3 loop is CAISGDYGYTF. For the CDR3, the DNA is TGTGCCATTTCGGGGGACTATGGCTACACCTTC.